The 32 T cell receptor beta chains below were found in one sample sequenced in a study of T-cell reconstitution after alpha-beta-depleted transplantation in children. A library of TCRbeta sequences, prepared with unique molecular identifiers, was generated. Using its own MiXCR run on the PCR reads, TCRdb lists one record per CDR3 protein. The sample has 55,000 to 85,000 distinct CDR3 sequences, about a tenth seen once; the top ten hold approximately 13%. The source was PBMCs, collected before TCRalphabeta/CD19-depleted stem cell transplant. These receptors originate from a boy aged 5-17 years with acute myeloid leukemia, due to receive a stem cell transplant.

In this sample, this clonotype turned up many times. This chain connects TRBV3-1 to TRBJ1-1; D is possibly TRBD1 (6 bases). The CDR3 has 17 residues. CDR1 and CDR2 from the germline V gene are LGHDT and YNNKEL (reference sequence). V dropped 3 bases and J dropped 0 bases, with 17 bases sitting between them. The CDR3 reads CASSQPPGHLMNTEAFF. CDR3 DNA sequence: TGTGCCAGCAGCCAGCCACCGGGACACCTGATGAACACTGAAGCTTTCTTT.

In the case of this clonotype: This may be a read error: a much more frequent sequence differs by one nucleotide. The chain carries TRBV7-6 and TRBJ2-5; D tentatively fits TRBD1 or TRBD2 (6 bases each). Trimming left V 3 bases short and J 6 bases short, with 14 bases between. The CDR3 is made up of 14 amino acids. From germline, CDR1 is SGHVS and CDR2 FNYEAQ. CDR3 sequence (DNA): TGTGCCAGCAGCTTTAGTGAGGGGGGAAAGACCCAGTACTTC. It specifies CASSFSEGGKTQYF.

In this sample, this clonotype turned up many times. The chain combines TRBV20-1 with TRBJ2-1; possible D gene TRBD1, 7 bases. Germline V gene data show CDR1 as DFQATT and CDR2 as SNEGSKA (reference sequence). CDR3 size: 16 residues. V lost 7 bases and J 1 base, leaving 20 bases between the germline ends. The CDR3 is CSVPKGAEGSYNEQFF. Written as DNA, the CDR3 is TGCAGTGTCCCCAAGGGGGCGGAGGGATCCTACAATGAGCAGTTCTTC.

V and J are TRBV25-1 and TRBJ2-2; 13 bases map to TRBD2. Germline loops: CDR1 MGHDK, CDR2 SYGVNS. The CDR3 has 20 residues. Trimming took 4 bases from V and 4 from J; bases not matched to a gene: 15. In DNA, the CDR3 is TGTGCCAGCAGTGTTCCCGCCGGGACTAGCGGGATTCGGGGCACCGGGGAGCTGTTTTTT. As protein: CASSVPAGTSGIRGTGELFF.

This clonotype appeared many times. V and J are TRBV7-2 and TRBJ2-4; D possibly matches TRBD1 or TRBD2 (5 bases each). Germline assignment: CDR1 SGHTA and CDR2 FQGNSA. Trimming left V 4 bases short and J 5 bases short, with 12 bases between. The CDR3 contains 14 residues. The CDR3, as DNA: TGTGCCAGCAGCTCCTATCCGGGACAAAACATTCAGTACTTC. Translating gives CASSSYPGQNIQYF.

In this sample, this clonotype turned up many times. The genes are TRBV6-5 and TRBJ2-1; no reliable D call. The CDR3 has 14 residues. Germline loops: CDR1 MNHEY, CDR2 SVGAGI. Trimming removed 4 bases from V and 6 bases from J, with 13 bases in between. Here the CDR3 DNA reads TGTGCCAGCAGTTCTTATCATACGGGCAATGAGCAGTTCTTC. This encodes CASSSYHTGNEQFF.

This clonotype was picked up many times. The chain employs TRBV6-2 or TRBV6-3 and TRBJ2-1; D call uncertain. V was shortened by 4 bases and J by 8 bases, with 9 bases between the two germline ends. Germline lookup yields CDR1 MNHEY and CDR2 SVGEGT. The CDR3 length is 12 residues. CDR3 sequence (DNA): TGTGCCAGCAGTTTGAGCCAAGATGAGCAGTTCTTC. Translation: CASSLSQDEQFF.

This clonotype was counted ten times or more. The chain combines TRBV12-3 or TRBV12-4 with TRBJ1-1, with no clear D. CDR3 length: 13 residues. With 7 bases removed from V and 0 bases from J, the gap between germline ends came to 9 bases. The CDR3 coding sequence is TGTGCCAGCACCCGGGAGTTGAACACTGAAGCTTTCTTT. Translating gives CASTRELNTEAFF.

The table lists this clonotype with a count of one. The rearrangement links TRBV9 to TRBJ2-3, with a tentative D call TRBD2 (6 bases). Deletions cut 3 bases from V and 5 bases from J, with 22 bases between. Germline V CDR1 and CDR2: SGDLS, YYNGEE. This CDR3 contains 17 residues. The CDR3 region has the DNA TGTGCCAGCAGCGCCAGAAACGACGGGAGAGGGAGAGATACGCAGTATTTT. This translates into CASSARNDGRGRDTQYF.

This clonotype was observed many times. The chain has TRBV20-1 and TRBJ2-1; unclear D gene. Germline CDR1 reads DFQATT; CDR2 reads SNEGSKA (reference sequence). This CDR3 has 11 residues. The V end was cut by 2 bases, the J end by 8 bases, with 7 bases between. The CDR3 loop reads CSARSLHEQFF. CDR3 nucleotides: TGCAGTGCTAGAAGTTTGCATGAGCAGTTCTTC.

This clonotype was observed at least ten times. The chain employs TRBV7-2 and TRBJ2-1, with TRBD2 matching 8 bases. Germline loops: CDR1 SGHTA, CDR2 FQGNSA. Germline trimming cut 2 bases from V and 9 bases from J; bases unmatched to any gene: 12. The CDR3 is 16 amino acids. The DNA of the CDR3 is TGTGCCAGCAGCTTATTCCTCCGACGGGGGGGCATTGAGCAGTTCTTC. This encodes CASSLFLRRGGIEQFF.

The chain has TRBV12-3 or TRBV12-4 and TRBJ2-1; D is uncertain. The CDR3 has 13 amino acids. Trimming left V 3 bases short and J 4 bases short, with 7 bases between. The CDR3 bases are TGTGCCAGCAGTTTTAGCCAGTACAATGAGCAGTTCTTC. Its protein is CASSFSQYNEQFF.

This clonotype was observed a handful of times. The V and J genes are TRBV7-9 and TRBJ2-1, with 7 positions matching TRBD1. V dropped 1 base and J dropped 5; count of bases not matched to a gene: 5. The germline gives CDR1 SEHNR, CDR2 FQNEAQ (reference sequence). The CDR3 loop spans 15 amino acids. Here the CDR3 DNA reads TGTGCCAGCAGCTTAGGAACAGGGGCTGACAATGAGCAGTTCTTC. It translates to CASSLGTGADNEQFF.

This clonotype was counted ten times or more. The chain recombines TRBV12-3 or TRBV12-4 with TRBJ2-1, with D possibly being TRBD2 (6 bases). Trimming took off 3 bases at V and 7 bases at J, with 10 bases between the two ends. CDR3 length: 13 amino acids. CDR3: CASSLGGRNEQFF. As DNA, the CDR3 is TGTGCCAGCAGTTTGGGGGGTAGGAATGAGCAGTTCTTC.

This clonotype was recorded at least ten times. This rearrangement joins TRBV20-1 to TRBJ2-1; TRBD1 agrees at 8 bases. This CDR3 spans 15 amino acids. V was pared by 2 bases and J by 5 bases, with 8 bases of the junction left unmatched. CDR1 DFQATT and CDR2 SNEGSKA come from the germline V gene (reference sequence). The CDR3 DNA reads as TGCAGTGCTAGACAGGGGGCTTCGATAGACAATGAGCAGTTCTTC. It translates to CSARQGASIDNEQFF.

This clonotype appeared many times. The chain employs TRBV28 and TRBJ1-2; D is perhaps TRBD1 (5 bases). V lost 6 bases and J 8 bases, leaving 16 bases between the germline ends. The CDR3 extends over 13 amino acids. CDR1 is MDHEN, CDR2 SYDVKM, per germline. This CDR3 reads CASSTGTVGGYTF. DNA for the CDR3: TGTGCCAGCAGCACCGGGACGGTGGGGGGCTACACCTTC.

This clonotype was seen at least ten times. V gene TRBV28 combines with J gene TRBJ2-7; D might be TRBD1 or TRBD2, each matching 5 bases. The CDR3 is 15 residues long. Trimming took off 2 bases at V and 4 bases at J, with 15 bases between the two ends. CDR1 is MDHEN, CDR2 SYDVKM, per germline. CDR3 amino acids: CASSLGAGWGYEQYF. CDR3 sequence (DNA): TGTGCCAGCAGTTTAGGGGCAGGGTGGGGGTACGAGCAGTACTTC.

This clonotype was detected ten times or more. The rearrangement uses TRBV12-3 or TRBV12-4 and TRBJ2-5; 9 bases map to TRBD2. V was clipped by 8 bases and J by 3 bases; unmatched bases: 13. The CDR3 is 16 amino acids. CDR3 coding DNA: TGTGCCAGCTTTATCTTTAGCGGGAGAACGGAAGAGACCCAGTACTTC. Its translation: CASFIFSGRTEETQYF.

In its sample, this clonotype was seen many times. The V call is TRBV7-3, the J call TRBJ1-2, with D tentatively TRBD1 (6 bases). Germline lookup yields CDR1 SGHTA and CDR2 FQGTGA. The CDR3 is 17 residues long. With 3 bases removed from V and 4 bases from J, the gap between germline ends came to 21 bases. This CDR3 reads CASSLSGGGTGSYGYTF. CDR3 coding DNA: TGTGCCAGCAGCTTGTCTGGGGGAGGCACAGGGAGCTATGGCTACACCTTC.

This clonotype was observed at least ten times. This chain uses TRBV25-1 with TRBJ2-2; 7 bases align to TRBD1. Looked up from germline, CDR1 is MGHDK and CDR2 is SYGVNS. CDR3 length equals 17 residues. J gave up 5 bases and V 2 bases, and 11 bases lay outside the gene matches. CDR3 in DNA: TGTGCCAGCAGTGAACCCTTAACCCCCAGGGGGACCGGGGAGCTGTTTTTT. Translated: CASSEPLTPRGTGELFF.

At least ten counts were recorded for this clonotype. The rearrangement joins TRBV20-1 to TRBJ2-5; 10 positions match TRBD2. V shed 3 bases, J shed 11 bases, and the junction held 12 bases outside the gene matches. CDR1 is DFQATT, CDR2 SNEGSKA, per germline (reference sequence). The CDR3 covers 14 residues. The chain's CDR3 is CSASPGTSALFQYF. The DNA for the CDR3 is TGCAGTGCTAGCCCCGGGACTAGCGCCCTTTTTCAGTACTTC.

The V and J genes are TRBV30 and TRBJ2-4, with a weak D call TRBD2 (6 bases). The CDR3 sequence is 17 residues long. Per the germline V gene, CDR1 is GTSNPN and CDR2 is SVGIG (reference sequence). Trimming shortened V by 5 bases and J by 0 bases, and 20 bases separated the two germline ends. The CDR3 loop is CAWRGERAMLAKNIQYF. The CDR3 DNA is TGTGCCTGGCGTGGGGAGCGGGCGATGTTAGCCAAAAACATTCAGTACTTC.

A single count supports this clonotype. The chain has TRBV28 and TRBJ1-6; 8 positions match TRBD1. Germline V gene sequence: CDR1 MDHEN, CDR2 SYDVKM. V shed 5 bases, J shed 8 bases, and the junction held 8 bases outside the gene matches. This CDR3 is 15 amino acids long. The CDR3 DNA sequence: TGTGCCAGCAGTCCGCCGGGACAGGCTCATTCACCCCTCCACTTT. It codes for CASSPPGQAHSPLHF.

There are many counts of this clonotype. The V and J genes are TRBV9 and TRBJ2-2; D could derive from TRBD1 or TRBD2 (6 bases each). CDR3 size: 16 residues. CDR1 is SGDLS and CDR2 is YYNGEE in the germline V gene. V lost 3 bases, J lost 7 bases, and 19 bases lay in between. CDR3 amino acids: CASSDGGQAPGGELFF. DNA of the CDR3: TGTGCCAGCAGCGACGGGGGCCAGGCCCCCGGCGGGGAGCTGTTTTTT.

This clonotype was detected ten times or more. This chain links TRBV5-1 with TRBJ2-3; no clear D. Germline values: CDR1 SGHRS, CDR2 YFSETQ. Trimming took off 0 bases at V and 4 bases at J, with 6 bases between the two ends. This CDR3 is 13 amino acids long. CDR3 nucleotides: TGCGCCAGCAGCTTGGTAGCTGCAGATACGCAGTATTTT. It codes for CASSLVAADTQYF.

This clonotype appeared many times. The J gene is TRBJ2-7, the V gene TRBV20-1; D remains unclear. Trimming removed 4 bases at V and 0 bases at J, with 19 bases between. CDR3 length: 16 amino acids. The germline V gene encodes CDR1 DFQATT and CDR2 SNEGSKA (reference sequence). The chain's CDR3 is CSATMPSATSSYEQYV. CDR3 DNA: TGCAGTGCTACGATGCCGTCAGCAACCAGCTCCTACGAGCAGTACGTC.

This clonotype was counted ten times or more. V usage is TRBV7-9 and J usage is TRBJ2-3; 9 nucleotides agree with TRBD1. The CDR3 has 16 residues. In germline, CDR1 is SEHNR, CDR2 FQNEAQ (reference sequence). The V gene end was trimmed by 0 bases and the J gene end by 5 bases; junction bases not matched to a gene: 6. CDR3 protein: CASSLAGQGIKDTQYF. The CDR3 DNA reads as TGTGCCAGCAGCTTAGCGGGACAGGGAATAAAAGATACGCAGTATTTT.

This clonotype was counted ten times or more. The rearrangement links TRBV15 to TRBJ2-4, with TRBD1 identical over 12 bases. This CDR3 region has 14 residues. V shed 3 bases and J 14 bases; nucleotides not matched to a gene: 8. The germline gives CDR1 LNHNV, CDR2 YYDKDF (reference sequence). The CDR3 DNA follows: TGTGCCACCAGCAGGGGACAGGGGGCGCCCCAGGAGTACTTC. This sequence encodes CATSRGQGAPQEYF.

At least ten counts were recorded for this clonotype. The rearrangement joins TRBV29-1 to TRBJ2-3; 7 bases are a match to TRBD2. The length of the CDR3 is 15 residues. Trimming took 7 bases from V and 0 from J; bases not matched to a gene: 10. The germline V gene has CDR1 SQVTM and CDR2 ANQGSEA. The CDR3 DNA reads as TGCAGCGCTGATTGGCTAGCGGATAGCACAGATACGCAGTATTTT. Its protein product is CSADWLADSTDTQYF.

This clonotype has more than one count but fewer than ten. The V and J genes are TRBV13 and TRBJ2-1; D is undetermined. The length of the CDR3 is 13 residues. The V gene's germline CDR1 is PRHDT and CDR2 FYEKMQ (reference sequence). Deletions cut 8 bases from V and 9 bases from J, with 17 bases between. CDR3 protein: CASGPSDAGEQFF. CDR3 in DNA: TGTGCCAGCGGTCCCTCGGACGCCGGTGAGCAGTTCTTC.

This clonotype was seen only a few times. The V and J genes are TRBV5-4 and TRBJ2-1; D unresolved. Germline CDR1 reads SGHNT; CDR2 reads YYREEE (reference sequence). Trimming removed 4 bases at V and 4 bases at J, with 15 bases between. This CDR3 contains 15 residues. CDR3 protein: CASSPGQKWYNEQFF. The CDR3, as DNA: TGTGCCAGCAGCCCTGGGCAAAAGTGGTACAATGAGCAGTTCTTC. Drawing the rest from reference TRBV5-4 and TRBJ2-1, the complete variable domain is ETGVTQSPTHLIKTRGQQVTLRCSSQSGHNTVSWYQQALGQGPQFIFQYYREEENGRGNFPPRFSGLQFPNYSSELNVNALELDDSALYLCASSPGQKWYNEQFFGPGTRLTVL.

There are a few counts of this clonotype. This sequence joins TRBV19 and TRBJ2-2, with 9 positions matching TRBD1. This CDR3 region has 16 residues. V lost 2 bases to trimming and J lost 0 bases; unmatched junction nucleotides: 1. Germline CDR1 is LNHDA and CDR2 is SQIVND (reference sequence). The CDR3 DNA is TGTGCCAGTAGTATATGGACAGGGGCGAACACCGGGGAGCTGTTTTTT. Amino acids: CASSIWTGANTGELFF.